Presented here are 3 T cell receptor delta chains from one specimen sequenced in a study of γδ T cells in repeated Plasmodium falciparum infection. TCRdb called clones anew from the multiplex PCR reads with CATT. The sample shows 40,000 to 55,000 delta-chain clones, roughly 2% of them seen only once. Vgamma9/Vdelta2+ and Vdelta2-negative gammadelta T cells were flow-sorted from PBMC for bulk sequencing. Sample: gamma-delta T cells from blood. These receptors all come from a pool of human donors (malaria-infected and uninfected, not separated).

This clone was counted at least ten times. Only one base separates this from a far larger clonotype, so it likely reflects a read error. At the DNA level, this CDR3 is encoded by other sequences in the same sample as well. CDR3 protein: CALGEDPSLIYTDKLIF. As DNA, the CDR3 is TGTGCTCTTGGGGAGGACCCTTCTCTTATCTACACCGATAAACTCATCTTT. The chain links TRDV1 to TRDJ1, with D possibly TRDD2 on 5 matching bases. The CDR3 has 17 residues. The V gene's germline CDR1 is TSWWSYY and CDR2 QGS. V shed 3 bases and J shed 0 bases, with 17 bases lying between them.

This clone was found many times. A far larger clone is just one base off, so this is likely a read error. Other DNA sequences of this sample code for an identical CDR3. The J segment was not called; the V segment is TRDV2; the listed D gene, TRDD3, was not tested against the DNA. This CDR3 comprises 14 residues. The germline V gene encodes CDR1 GEAIGNYY and CDR2 EKD. Written as DNA, the CDR3 is TGTGCCTGTGACACCGTGGGGATCGGCGATAAGCTCATCTTT. Translation gives CACDTVGIGDKLIF.

As for this clone: A single base is all that separates this from a far larger clone, so a read error is likely. The sample holds other DNA sequences that translate to the same CDR3. The genes are TRDV1 and TRDJ1; D unresolved. The J gene comes from matching the DNA to germline here; TCRdb lacks it. Looked up from germline, CDR1 is TSWWSYY and CDR2 is QGS. The V and J ends lost 9 bases and 3 bases respectively, with 17 bases between them. CDR3 size: 14 residues. CDR3 in amino acids: CALGCAQVSDKLIF. The DNA of the CDR3 is TGTGCTCTCGGGTGTGCTCAAGTGTCCGATAAACTCATCTTT.